What follows is one TCR beta chain and its context. Antigen: not known. Germline assignment: CDR1 SEHNR and CDR2 FQNEAQ (reference sequence). The germline V and J ends were trimmed by 4 bases and 7 bases, with 8 bases remaining between them. This CDR3 contains 12 residues. TCRdb redid the calling of the reads with MiXCR, one entry per CDR3 protein. The sample carries roughly 230,000 distinct CDR3 sequences, 22% recorded once. This record comes from a study of T cell repertoires in cytomegalovirus infection. Overall study context: Public TCR beta signature analysis indicated the presence of both CMV infection and matching HLA type. The study's findings and limits: What dominated the ex vivo response were HLA-C-restricted CMV-specific TCR beta clonotypes. Cumulative public TCR beta family frequency identified CMV carriers with the relevant HLA.

The material sequenced was CD8+ T cells from PBMCs. The origin of this receptor is a human donor in good health (CMV status not recorded). Some clones in this sample may be carry-over from other donors' samples. The chain employs TRBV7-9 and TRBJ1-5; D is ambiguous. The CDR3 here is CASSSSGQPQHF. As DNA, the CDR3 is TGTGCCAGCAGCTCGTCTGGACAGCCCCAGCATTTT.